The clone carrying this TCR beta chain was counted once. Its target is not known. The CDR3 length is 13 residues. The germline V gene encodes CDR1 MNHEY and CDR2 SVGAGI. V was cut by 2 bases and J by 3 bases, with 8 bases left in between. Measured with immunoSEQ multiplex PCR; TCRdb has only the in-frame clones, and not every one. Here the sample spans tens of thousands of clones, more than 60% being singletons. These data originate in a study of radiotherapy plus CTLA-4 blockade in lung cancer. General study results and limits: TCR clones from tumors expanded in blood after radiotherapy plus ipilimumab.

The receptor was isolated from a human donor with non-small cell lung cancer who had a partial response to radiotherapy plus ipilimumab. The chain couples TRBV6-5 to TRBJ2-7; D unresolved. This specimen consisted of peripheral blood, obtained from a patient treated with radiotherapy plus ipilimumab. As DNA, the CDR3 is TGTGCCAGCAGTTACAGAGAGCTCTACGAGCAGTACTTC. It is translated as CASSYRELYEQYF.